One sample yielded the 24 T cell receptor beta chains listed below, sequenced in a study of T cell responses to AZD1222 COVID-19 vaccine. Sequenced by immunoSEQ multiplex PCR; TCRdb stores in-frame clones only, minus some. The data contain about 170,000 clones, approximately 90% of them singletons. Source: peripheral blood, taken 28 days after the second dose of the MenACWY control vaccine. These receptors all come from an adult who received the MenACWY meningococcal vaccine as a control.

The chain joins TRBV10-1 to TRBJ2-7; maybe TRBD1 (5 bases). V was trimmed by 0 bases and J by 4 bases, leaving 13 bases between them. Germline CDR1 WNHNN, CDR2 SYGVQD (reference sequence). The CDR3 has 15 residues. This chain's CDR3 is CASSESGAPLYEQYF. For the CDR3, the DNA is TGCGCCAGCAGTGAGTCAGGGGCCCCCTTGTACGAGCAGTACTTC.

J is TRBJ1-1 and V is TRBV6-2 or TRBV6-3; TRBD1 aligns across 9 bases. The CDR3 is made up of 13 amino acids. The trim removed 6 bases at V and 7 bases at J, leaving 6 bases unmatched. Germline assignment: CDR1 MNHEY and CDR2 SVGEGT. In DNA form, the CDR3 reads TGTGCCAGCAGCCGGGACAGGGTATTTGAAGCTTTCTTT. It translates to CASSRDRVFEAFF.

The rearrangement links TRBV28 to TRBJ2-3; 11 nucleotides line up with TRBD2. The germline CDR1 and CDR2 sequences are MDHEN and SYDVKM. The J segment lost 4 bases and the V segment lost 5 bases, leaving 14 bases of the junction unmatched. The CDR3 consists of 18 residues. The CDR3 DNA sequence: TGTGCCAGCAGTACAAAGACTAGCGGGGCCGCGTTTGCAGATACGCAGTATTTT. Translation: CASSTKTSGAAFADTQYF.

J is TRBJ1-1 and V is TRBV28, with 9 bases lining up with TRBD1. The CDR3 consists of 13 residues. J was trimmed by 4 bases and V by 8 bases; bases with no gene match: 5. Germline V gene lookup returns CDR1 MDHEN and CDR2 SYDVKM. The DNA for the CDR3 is TGTGCCAGCCGACAGGGGGGCAGCACTGAAGCTTTCTTT. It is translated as CASRQGGSTEAFF.

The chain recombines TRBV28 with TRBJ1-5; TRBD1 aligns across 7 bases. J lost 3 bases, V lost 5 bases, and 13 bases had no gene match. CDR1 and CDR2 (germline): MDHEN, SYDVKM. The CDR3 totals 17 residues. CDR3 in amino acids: CASSISKWGQNNQPQHF. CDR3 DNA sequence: TGTGCCAGCAGTATCTCAAAATGGGGACAGAACAATCAGCCCCAGCATTTT.

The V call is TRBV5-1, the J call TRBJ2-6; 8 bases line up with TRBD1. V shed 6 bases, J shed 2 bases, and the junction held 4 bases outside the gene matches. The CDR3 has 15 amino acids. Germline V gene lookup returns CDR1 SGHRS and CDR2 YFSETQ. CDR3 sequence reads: CASKTGGTGANVLTF. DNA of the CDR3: TGCGCCAGCAAAACAGGGGGTACTGGGGCCAACGTCCTGACTTTC.

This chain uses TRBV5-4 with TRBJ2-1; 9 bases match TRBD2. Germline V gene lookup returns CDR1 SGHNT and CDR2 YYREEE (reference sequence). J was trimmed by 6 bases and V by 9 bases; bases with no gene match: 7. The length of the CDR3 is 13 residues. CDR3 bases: TGTGCCACCACCAATAGCGGGGGCAATGAGCAGTTCTTC. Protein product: CATTNSGGNEQFF.

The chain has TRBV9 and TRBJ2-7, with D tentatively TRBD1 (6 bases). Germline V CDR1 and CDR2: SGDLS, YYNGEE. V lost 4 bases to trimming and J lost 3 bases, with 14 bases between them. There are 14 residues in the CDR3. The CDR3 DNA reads TGTGCCAGCAGCACCACCCCGGACAGCTACGAGCAGTACTTC. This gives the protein CASSTTPDSYEQYF.

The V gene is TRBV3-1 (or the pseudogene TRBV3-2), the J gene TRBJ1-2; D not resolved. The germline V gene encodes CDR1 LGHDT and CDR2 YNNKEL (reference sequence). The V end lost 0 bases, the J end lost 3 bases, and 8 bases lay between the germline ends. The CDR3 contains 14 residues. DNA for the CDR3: TGTGCCAGCAGCCAAGATGGGGAACACTATGGCTACACCTTC. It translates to CASSQDGEHYGYTF.

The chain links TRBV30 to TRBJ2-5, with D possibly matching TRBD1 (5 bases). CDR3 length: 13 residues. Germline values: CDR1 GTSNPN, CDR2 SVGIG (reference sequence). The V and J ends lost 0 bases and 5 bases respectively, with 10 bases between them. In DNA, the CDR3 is TGTGCCTGGAGTGTGCAGGGTGGGGAGACCCAGTACTTC. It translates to CAWSVQGGETQYF.

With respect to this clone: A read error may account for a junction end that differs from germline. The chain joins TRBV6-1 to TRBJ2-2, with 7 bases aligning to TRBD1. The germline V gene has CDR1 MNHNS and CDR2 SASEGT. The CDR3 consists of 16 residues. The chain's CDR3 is CASSGGIGTDTRELFF. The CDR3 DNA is TGTGCCAGCAGTGGTGGTATCGGGACAGACACCCGGGAGCTGTTTTTT.

The CDR3, as DNA: TGTGCCAGCAGCTTGGCCAGGATCAGCTACACCTTC. Amino acid sequence: CASSLARISYTF. This sequence joins TRBV5-6 and TRBJ1-2; D not resolved. The germline V gene encodes CDR1 SGHDT and CDR2 YYEEEE. The CDR3 runs 12 residues. Between the trimmed V and J ends, which lost 0 bases and 9 bases, there was a span of 9 bases.

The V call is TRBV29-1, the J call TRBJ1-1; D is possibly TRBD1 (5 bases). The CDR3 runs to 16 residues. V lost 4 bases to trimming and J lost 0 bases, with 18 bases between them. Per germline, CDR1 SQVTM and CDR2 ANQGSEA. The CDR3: CSVGPTASQMNTEAFF. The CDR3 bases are TGCAGCGTTGGACCGACAGCGTCGCAAATGAACACTGAAGCTTTCTTT.

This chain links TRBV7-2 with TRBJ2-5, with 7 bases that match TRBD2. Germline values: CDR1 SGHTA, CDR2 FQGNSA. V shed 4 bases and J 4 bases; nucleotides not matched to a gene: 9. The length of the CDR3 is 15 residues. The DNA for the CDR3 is TGTGCCAGCAGCTCTACCGGGGGGTATGGAGAGACCCAGTACTTC. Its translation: CASSSTGGYGETQYF.

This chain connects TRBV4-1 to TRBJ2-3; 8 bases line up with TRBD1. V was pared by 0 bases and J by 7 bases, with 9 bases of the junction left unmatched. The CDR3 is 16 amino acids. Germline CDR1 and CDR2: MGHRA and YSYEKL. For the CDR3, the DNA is TGCGCCAGCAGCCAAGAGGCAGGGGGCAGCCGAAATACGCAGTATTTT. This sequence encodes CASSQEAGGSRNTQYF.

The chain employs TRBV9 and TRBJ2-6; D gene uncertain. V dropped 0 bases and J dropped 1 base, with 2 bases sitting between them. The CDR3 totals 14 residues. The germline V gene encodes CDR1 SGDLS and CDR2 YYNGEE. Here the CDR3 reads CASSVVSGANVLTF. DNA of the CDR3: TGTGCCAGCAGCGTAGTGTCTGGGGCCAACGTCCTGACTTTC.

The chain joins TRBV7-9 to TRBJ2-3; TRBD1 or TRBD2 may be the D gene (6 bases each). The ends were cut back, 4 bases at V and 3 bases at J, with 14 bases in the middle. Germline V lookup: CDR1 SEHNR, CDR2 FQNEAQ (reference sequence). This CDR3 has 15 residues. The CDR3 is CASSSGGGPTDTQYF. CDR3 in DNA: TGTGCCAGCAGCTCAGGAGGGGGGCCTACAGATACGCAGTATTTT.

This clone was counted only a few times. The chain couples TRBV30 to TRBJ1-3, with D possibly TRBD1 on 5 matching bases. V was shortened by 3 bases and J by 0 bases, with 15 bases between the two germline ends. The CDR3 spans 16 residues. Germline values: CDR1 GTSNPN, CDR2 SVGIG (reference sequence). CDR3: CAWRFYSRDSGNTIYF. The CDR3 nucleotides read TGTGCCTGGAGATTCTACAGCAGGGACTCTGGAAACACCATATATTTT.

CDR3 protein: CASSFTAGAGGELFF. Written as DNA, the CDR3 is TGTGCCAGCAGCTTTACGGCGGGGGCCGGCGGGGAGCTGTTTTTT. The chain combines TRBV11-3 with TRBJ2-2; maybe TRBD2 (7 bases). V was trimmed by 3 bases and J by 7 bases, leaving 15 bases between them. Germline V lookup: CDR1 SGHNT, CDR2 YENEEA. There are 15 residues in the CDR3. Combining the CDR3 with reference TRBV11-3 and TRBJ2-2 gives the whole variable domain EAGVVQSPRYKIIEKKQPVAFWCNPISGHNTLYWYLQNLGQGPELLIRYENEEAVDDSQLPKDRFSAERLKGVDSTLKIQPAELGDSAVYLCASSFTAGAGGELFFGEGSRLTVL.

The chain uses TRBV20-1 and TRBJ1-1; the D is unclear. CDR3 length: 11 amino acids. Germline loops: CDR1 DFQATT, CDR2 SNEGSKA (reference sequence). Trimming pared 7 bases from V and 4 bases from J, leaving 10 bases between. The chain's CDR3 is CSVQRVTEAFF. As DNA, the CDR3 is TGCAGTGTTCAAAGGGTCACTGAAGCTTTCTTT.

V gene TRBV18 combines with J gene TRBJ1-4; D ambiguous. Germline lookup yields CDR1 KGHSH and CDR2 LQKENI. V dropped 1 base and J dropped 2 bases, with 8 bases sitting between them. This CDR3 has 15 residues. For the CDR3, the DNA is TGTGCCAGCTCACCACTCGGGTACACTAATGAAAAACTGTTTTTT. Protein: CASSPLGYTNEKLFF.

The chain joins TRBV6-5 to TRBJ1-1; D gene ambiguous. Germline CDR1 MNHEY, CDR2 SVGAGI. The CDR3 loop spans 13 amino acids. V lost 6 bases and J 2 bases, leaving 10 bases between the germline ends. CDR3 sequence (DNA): TGTGCCAGCAGAGGCAACAGAAACACTGAAGCTTTCTTT. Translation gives CASRGNRNTEAFF.

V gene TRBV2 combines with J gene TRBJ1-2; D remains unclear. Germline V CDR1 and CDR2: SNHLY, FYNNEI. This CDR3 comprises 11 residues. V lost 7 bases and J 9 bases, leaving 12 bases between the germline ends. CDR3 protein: CASKREGSYTF. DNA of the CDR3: TGTGCCAGCAAAAGGGAGGGAAGCTACACCTTC.

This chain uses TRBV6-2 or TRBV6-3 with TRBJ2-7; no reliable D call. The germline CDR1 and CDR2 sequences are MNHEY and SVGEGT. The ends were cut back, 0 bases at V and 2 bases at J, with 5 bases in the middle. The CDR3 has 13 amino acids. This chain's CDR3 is CASSYSSPYEQYF. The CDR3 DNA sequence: TGTGCCAGCAGTTACTCGTCCCCCTACGAGCAGTACTTC.